Presented here are 8 T cell receptor beta chains from one specimen sequenced in a study of technical replicates of blood from several donors. Method: immunoSEQ multiplex PCR; TCRdb's copy keeps in-frame clones and lacks some. The data show approximately 100,000 clones, approximately 94% seen once. Input material: T cells isolated from PBMCs. The receptor set was obtained from a human donor in good health.

This chain uses TRBV6-6 with TRBJ1-5; D is perhaps TRBD1 (5 bases). The CDR3 has 15 amino acids. The V end lost 6 bases, the J end lost 6 bases, and 18 bases lay between the germline ends. The V gene's germline CDR1 is MNHNY and CDR2 SVGAGI (reference sequence). CDR3 sequence reads: CASRSPGGVGQPQHF. As DNA, the CDR3 is TGTGCCAGCAGATCTCCTGGGGGGGTAGGTCAGCCCCAGCATTTT.

The genes are TRBV9 and TRBJ1-1; D is uncertain. Germline V lookup: CDR1 SGDLS, CDR2 YYNGEE. This CDR3 has 13 amino acids. The ends were cut back, 3 bases at V and 4 bases at J, with 10 bases in the middle. Here the CDR3 DNA reads TGTGCCAGCAGCGGAAATGAGGCCACTGAAGCTTTCTTT. Protein: CASSGNEATEAFF.

The chain carries TRBV5-1 and TRBJ1-1; 7 bases align to TRBD1. The trim removed 2 bases at V and 5 bases at J, leaving 3 bases unmatched. The germline V gene encodes CDR1 SGHRS and CDR2 YFSETQ. The CDR3 extends over 13 amino acids. CDR3 loop: CASSFDRATEAFF. The CDR3 nucleotides read TGCGCCAGCAGCTTTGACAGGGCAACTGAAGCTTTCTTT.

V usage is TRBV12-5 and J usage is TRBJ2-7; 7 bases are a match to TRBD1. This CDR3 is 18 amino acids long. Trimming took 0 bases from V and 5 from J; bases not matched to a gene: 16. Germline-derived CDR1 and CDR2 are LGHNT and FRNRAP. The CDR3, as DNA: TGTGCTAGTGGTTTGGTACTGGGCAGGGGGACACCCGGGGACGAGCAGTACTTC. It encodes CASGLVLGRGTPGDEQYF.

The chain recombines TRBV7-9 with TRBJ2-5; tentative D call: TRBD1 (6 bases). V lost 4 bases and J lost 5, with 11 bases in between. The CDR3 totals 13 residues. CDR1 and CDR2 from the germline V gene are SEHNR and FQNEAQ (reference sequence). This chain's CDR3 is CASSSWTVETQYF. The CDR3 DNA follows: TGTGCCAGCAGCTCATGGACAGTCGAGACCCAGTACTTC.

The chain links TRBV16 to TRBJ2-7, with TRBD1 matching 8 bases. Germline trimming cut 4 bases from V and 6 bases from J; bases unmatched to any gene: 8. Germline V lookup: CDR1 KGHSY, CDR2 FQNENV. There are 14 residues in the CDR3. The CDR3 loop reads CASSPRTGTLEQYF. The CDR3 nucleotides are TGTGCCAGCAGCCCCCGGACAGGGACCCTCGAGCAGTACTTC.

The table lists this clone with a few counts. The rearrangement links TRBV4-1 to TRBJ1-1; D may be TRBD1 (6 bases). The germline gives CDR1 MGHRA, CDR2 YSYEKL. The CDR3 consists of 13 residues. With 1 base removed from V and 5 bases from J, the gap between germline ends came to 8 bases. This CDR3 reads CASSQVQGTEAFF. The CDR3 DNA reads as TGCGCCAGCAGCCAAGTGCAGGGGACTGAAGCTTTCTTT.

CDR3 sequence reads: CASSEERFVETQYF. For the CDR3, the DNA is TGTGCCAGCAGTGAAGAACGGTTCGTAGAGACCCAGTACTTC. V gene TRBV2 combines with J gene TRBJ2-5; D uncertain. The CDR3 is 14 amino acids. V was clipped by 1 base and J by 4 bases, with 10 bases between them. The germline V gene encodes CDR1 SNHLY and CDR2 FYNNEI.